A single sample is the source of the 24 T cell receptor beta chains below, sequenced in a study of blood T cells in healthy people across ages. For the second PCR, which ran for roughly 7 to 11 cycles, a sample-barcoded 5' primer and a J-beta primer mix were used. TCRdb reprocessed the 5' RACE reads with MiXCR, giving one entry per CDR3 protein. This sample has hundreds of thousands of distinct CDR3 sequences, with under 70% found just once. The sample comprised blood. Receptor source: a man aged 60 to 69 in good health.

This clonotype was found a few times. The chain has TRBV7-2 and TRBJ2-1; 8 positions match TRBD2. V lost 4 bases to trimming and J lost 2 bases; unmatched junction nucleotides: 10. The length of the CDR3 is 17 residues. Germline V gives CDR1 SGHTA, CDR2 FQGNSA. The CDR3: CASSSTGLAATYNEQFF. CDR3 DNA: TGTGCCAGCAGCTCCACCGGACTAGCCGCCACCTACAATGAGCAGTTCTTC.

This clonotype turned up a few times. The CDR3 DNA follows: TGCGCCAGCAGGGCTACCCAGGGTACGGGCTACACCTTC. Translating gives CASRATQGTGYTF. The gene calls are TRBV4-1 and TRBJ1-2; weak D call: TRBD1 (5 bases). The germline V gene encodes CDR1 MGHRA and CDR2 YSYEKL. V was trimmed by 6 bases and J by 8 bases, leaving 16 bases between them. CDR3 length equals 13 residues.

The chain combines TRBV10-1 with TRBJ1-1; D is unclear. The ends were cut back, 5 bases at V and 0 bases at J, with 10 bases in the middle. CDR1 and CDR2 (germline): WNHNN, SYGVQD (reference sequence). CDR3 length: 14 residues. CDR3 amino acids: CASSSGRMNTEAFF. The CDR3 DNA reads TGCGCCAGCAGTTCCGGACGGATGAACACTGAAGCTTTCTTT.

The table lists this clonotype with a few counts. The V call is TRBV29-1, the J call TRBJ2-7; 8 nucleotides agree with TRBD1. The J call may be faulty, since TRBJ2-5 better matches the DNA end. This CDR3 contains 12 residues. The germline gives CDR1 SQVTM, CDR2 ANQGSEA. The CDR3 reads CSVADRDETQYF. The CDR3 nucleotides read TGCAGCGTTGCGGACAGGGACGAGACCCAGTACTTC.

The J gene is TRBJ2-1, the V gene TRBV12-3 or TRBV12-4; TRBD2 matches 8 bases. The CDR3 contains 17 residues. With V trimmed by 1 base and J by 12 bases, 17 bases remained unmatched. In nucleotides, the CDR3 is TGTGCCAGCAGTTTAGGGTCCGGGGGGGCGGGATGGTATGTGCAGTTCTTC. It yields the protein CASSLGSGGAGWYVQFF.

This clonotype has more than one count but fewer than ten. The chain recombines TRBV6-6 with TRBJ1-4, with 7 nucleotides matching TRBD1. Per the germline V gene, CDR1 is MNHNY and CDR2 is SVGAGI (reference sequence). V lost 6 bases, J lost 4 bases, and 14 bases stayed unmatched. The CDR3 covers 17 residues. CDR3 amino acids: CASRVDRPHSGNEKLFF. As DNA, the CDR3 is TGTGCCAGCAGGGTGGACAGGCCCCACTCCGGTAATGAAAAACTGTTTTTT.

The chain couples TRBV3-1 to TRBJ2-5; tentatively, D is TRBD1 or TRBD2 (6 bases each). The CDR3 is made up of 15 amino acids. Trimming took 1 base from V and 11 from J, leaving 20 bases between them. The germline CDR1 and CDR2 sequences are LGHDT and YNNKEL (reference sequence). The CDR3, as DNA: TGTGCCAGCAGCCAAGGGCCGGGGGCGGAAAATGAGCAGTACTTC. It translates to CASSQGPGAENEQYF.

In this sample, this clonotype turned up once. The chain is built from TRBV12-3 or TRBV12-4 and TRBJ2-5; D may be TRBD2 (7 bases). There are 16 residues in the CDR3. Trimming cost V 0 bases and J 5 bases, with 16 bases left between them. CDR3 in amino acids: CASSLARGGGLETQYF. The CDR3, as DNA: TGTGCCAGCAGTTTAGCGAGGGGGGGCGGATTGGAGACCCAGTACTTC.

V usage is TRBV20-1 and J usage is TRBJ2-5; maybe TRBD1 (6 bases). This CDR3 contains 13 residues. V lost 6 bases to trimming and J lost 5 bases, with 16 bases between them. Germline assignment: CDR1 DFQATT and CDR2 SNEGSKA (reference sequence). The CDR3 DNA is TGCAGTGCACTCCAGGGGATGGTCGAGACCCAGTACTTC. Protein product: CSALQGMVETQYF.

The V and J genes are TRBV29-1 and TRBJ2-3; no clear D. Germline V gene lookup returns CDR1 SQVTM and CDR2 ANQGSEA. The CDR3 sequence is 14 residues long. The V gene lost 3 bases and the J gene lost 1 base, with 11 bases spanning the gap. CDR3 sequence (DNA): TGCAGCGTTGAGGAGACCGGCGGCACAGATACGCAGTATTTT. Residues: CSVEETGGTDTQYF.

This clonotype was picked up a small number of times. The chain recombines TRBV4-1 with TRBJ2-5; D remains ambiguous. CDR1 is MGHRA, CDR2 YSYEKL, per germline. V was cut by 1 base and J by 3 bases, with 6 bases left in between. The CDR3 is 13 residues long. CDR3 coding DNA: TGCGCCAGCAGCCAAGGCGACGAAGAGACCCAGTACTTC. Its translation is CASSQGDEETQYF.

This CDR3 reads CASSLQGANLYGYTF. Here the CDR3 DNA reads TGTGCCAGCAGCTTACAGGGGGCGAACCTCTATGGCTACACCTTC. The gene calls are TRBV5-6 and TRBJ1-2, with 9 bases lining up with TRBD1. The CDR3 has 15 residues. The V and J ends lost 2 bases and 4 bases, in that order; junction bases with no gene match: 6. Germline CDR1 and CDR2: SGHDT and YYEEEE.

This clonotype was recorded at least ten times. CDR3 in amino acids: CASSSSGGHYNEQFF. CDR3 nucleotide sequence: TGTGCCAGCAGCTCCAGCGGGGGCCACTACAATGAGCAGTTCTTC. The chain recombines TRBV7-8 with TRBJ2-1; 8 nucleotides align to TRBD2. Germline lookup yields CDR1 SGHVS and CDR2 FQNEAQ. CDR3 length equals 15 residues. V lost 4 bases and J lost 3; bases outside the gene matches: 5.

CDR3 loop: CASCGGIHYEQYF. CDR3 sequence (DNA): TGTGCCAGCTGCGGCGGAATACACTACGAGCAGTACTTC. The rearrangement joins TRBV12-3 or TRBV12-4 to TRBJ2-7; D ambiguous. The germline V and J ends were trimmed by 8 bases and 3 bases, with 14 bases remaining between them. The CDR3 is 13 amino acids.

The J gene is TRBJ2-4, the V gene TRBV6-2 or TRBV6-3; 8 positions match TRBD1. With V trimmed by 6 bases and J by 13 bases, 5 bases remained unmatched. CDR1 and CDR2 (germline): MNHEY, SVGEGT. This CDR3 is built from 11 residues. CDR3 region: CASSQGQDQYF. For the CDR3, the DNA is TGTGCCAGCAGCCAGGGACAGGACCAGTACTTC.

This clonotype was found a few times. This chain links TRBV4-1 with TRBJ2-3; D gene unclear. V was cut by 1 base and J by 3 bases, with 5 bases left in between. Germline lookup yields CDR1 MGHRA and CDR2 YSYEKL. The CDR3 length is 13 residues. The CDR3 coding sequence is TGCGCCAGCAGCCAAGGCGCGACAGATACGCAGTATTTT. Amino acid sequence: CASSQGATDTQYF.

In the case of this clonotype: The germline gene is not matched at one end of the junction; a read error may be the cause. CDR3 region: CACSPQGSGANVLTF. The DNA of the CDR3 is TGTGCCTGCTCACCGCAGGGGTCTGGGGCCAACGTCCTGACTTTC. This chain links TRBV18 with TRBJ2-6; maybe TRBD1 (6 bases). This CDR3 spans 15 amino acids. Germline loops: CDR1 KGHSH, CDR2 LQKENI. The full variable domain, rest sourced from reference TRBV18 and TRBJ2-6, is NAGVMQNPRHLVRRRGQEARLRCSPMKGHSHVYWYRQLPEEGLKFMVYLQKENIIDESGMPKERFSAEFPKEGPSILRIQQVVRGDSAAYFCACSPQGSGANVLTFGAGSRLTVL.

This clonotype has only a few counts. V gene TRBV20-1 combines with J gene TRBJ2-1; D gene uncertain. Germline CDR1 is DFQATT and CDR2 is SNEGSKA (reference sequence). This CDR3 spans 11 amino acids. V gave up 7 bases and J gave up 7 bases, with 11 bases separating them. CDR3 sequence (DNA): TGCAGTGTGGCTCTAGAGAATGAGCAGTTCTTC. Amino acids: CSVALENEQFF.

The table lists this clonotype with a few counts. The chain is built from TRBV7-2 and TRBJ2-1, with 9 bases fitting TRBD2. CDR1 SGHTA and CDR2 FQGNSA come from the germline V gene. V lost 5 bases to trimming and J lost 5 bases; unmatched junction nucleotides: 10. The CDR3 extends over 16 amino acids. The CDR3 DNA reads TGTGCCAGCAGCCGATCCCGGACTAGCGCGGACAATGAGCAGTTCTTC. Its protein product is CASSRSRTSADNEQFF.

The V gene is TRBV5-1, the J gene TRBJ1-6; possible D gene TRBD1, 6 bases. The ends were cut back, 4 bases at V and 10 bases at J, with 15 bases in the middle. This CDR3 region has 14 residues. Germline lookup yields CDR1 SGHRS and CDR2 YFSETQ. The CDR3 sequence: CASSQDRPPSPLHF. CDR3 DNA sequence: TGCGCCAGCAGCCAAGACAGGCCTCCGTCACCCCTCCACTTT.

The V and J genes are TRBV14 and TRBJ2-5; 9 nucleotides line up with TRBD1. This CDR3 has 15 amino acids. With 3 bases clipped from V and 5 bases from J, the junction kept 7 bases outside the gene matches. CDR1 and CDR2 (germline): SGHDN, FVKESK. The CDR3 DNA is TGTGCCAGCAGCCAGGGACAGGGCCAGGCGGAGACCCAGTACTTC. This sequence encodes CASSQGQGQAETQYF.

This chain connects TRBV20-1 to TRBJ2-1, with D possibly being TRBD1 or TRBD2 (6 bases each). There are 15 residues in the CDR3. The V and J ends lost 6 bases and 7 bases respectively, with 22 bases between them. Germline lookup yields CDR1 DFQATT and CDR2 SNEGSKA (reference sequence). The CDR3 loop reads CSASPVGGRRNEQFF. The CDR3 DNA sequence: TGCAGTGCCAGCCCCGTGGGGGGCAGAAGGAATGAGCAGTTCTTC.

The rearrangement uses TRBV7-2 and TRBJ1-1, with a tentative D call TRBD1 (6 bases). The CDR3 contains 13 residues. Germline CDR1 and CDR2: SGHTA and FQGNSA. V shed 5 bases and J shed 5 bases, with 12 bases lying between them. The CDR3 DNA sequence: TGTGCCAGCAGCCCAGGAGGGGGGACTGAAGCTTTCTTT. It is translated as CASSPGGGTEAFF. Full variable domain (rest looked up from reference TRBV7-2 and TRBJ1-1): GAGVSQSPSNKVTEKGKDVELRCDPISGHTALYWYRQSLGQGLEFLIYFQGNSAPDKSGLPSDRFSAERTGGSVSTLTIQRTQQEDSAVYLCASSPGGGTEAFFGQGTRLTVV.

The rearrangement uses TRBV10-3 and TRBJ1-2; maybe TRBD1 (5 bases). The germline CDR1 and CDR2 sequences are ENHRY and SYGVKD. V was cut by 6 bases and J by 4 bases, with 18 bases left in between. The CDR3 loop spans 15 amino acids. The CDR3 here is CAISSGLAGTYGYTF. CDR3 DNA sequence: TGTGCCATCAGCTCGGGACTAGCGGGGACCTATGGCTACACCTTC.